The 5 T cell receptor beta chains presented below share a single source sample, sequenced in a study of T-cell reconstitution after alpha-beta-depleted transplantation in children. Unique molecular identifiers were incorporated when the TCRbeta library was constructed. One entry per CDR3 protein, called by TCRdb with MiXCR from the PCR reads. The table lists 600,000 to 700,000 distinct CDR3 sequences, 16% of them singletons. This material consisted of PBMCs from the stem cell graft donor, taken from the stem cell graft. These receptors all come from a human donor who donated a stem cell graft to a child with acute myeloid leukemia.

This clonotype was detected ten times or more. The chain uses TRBV5-1 and TRBJ2-1; the match to TRBD2 covers 10 bases. Germline CDR1 reads SGHRS; CDR2 reads YFSETQ. The CDR3 runs to 13 residues. The J segment lost 8 bases and the V segment lost 8 bases, leaving 7 bases of the junction unmatched. CDR3 amino acids: CASQRGGGDEQFF. CDR3 DNA: TGCGCCAGTCAGCGGGGGGGCGGCGATGAGCAGTTCTTC. Full variable domain (missing parts from reference TRBV5-1 and TRBJ2-1): KAGVTQTPRYLIKTRGQQVTLSCSPISGHRSVSWYQQTPGQGLQFLFEYFSETQRNKGNFPGRFSGRQFSNSRSEMNVSTLELGDSALYLCASQRGGGDEQFFGPGTRLTVL.

This clonotype was seen a handful of times. This chain uses TRBV12-3 or TRBV12-4 with TRBJ2-2; D gene uncertain. V shed 7 bases and J shed 1 base, with 4 bases lying between them. The CDR3 runs to 12 residues. The CDR3 DNA reads as TGTGCCAGCATCAGGAACACCGGGGAGCTGTTTTTT. Encoded protein: CASIRNTGELFF.

This clonotype was seen more than once but under ten times. The rearrangement uses TRBV29-1 and TRBJ1-1; D is ambiguous. The CDR3 sequence is 13 residues long. Deletions cut 4 bases from V and 4 bases from J, with 13 bases between. Germline CDR1 reads SQVTM; CDR2 reads ANQGSEA. The CDR3 spells CSVAEGLTTEAFF. CDR3 coding DNA: TGCAGCGTTGCTGAGGGTTTGACCACTGAAGCTTTCTTT.

Worth noting for this clonotype: This may be a read error, as it is one base from a much larger clone. The chain has TRBV29-1 and TRBJ2-5, with D possibly matching TRBD1 (6 bases). Germline CDR1 is SQVTM and CDR2 is ANQGSEA. The CDR3 consists of 13 residues. The V and J ends lost 6 bases and 5 bases respectively, with 16 bases between them. CDR3 sequence: CSVVQGAGETQYF. Written as DNA, the CDR3 is TGCAGCGTGGTACAGGGTGCCGGGGAGACCCAGTACTTC.

This clonotype came up a few times. The gene calls are TRBV4-2 and TRBJ2-3, with TRBD1 matching over 7 bases. Per germline, CDR1 LGHNA and CDR2 YNFKEQ. This CDR3 contains 14 residues. V shed 4 bases, J shed 3 bases, and the junction held 4 bases outside the gene matches. CDR3 in amino acids: CASSLGGKTDTQYF. As DNA, the CDR3 is TGTGCCAGCAGCCTAGGGGGCAAAACAGATACGCAGTATTTT.